The following is a TCR beta chain sequence with its context. This sample is part of a study of T cells in localized non-small cell lung cancer. CDR3 length equals 15 residues. The ends were cut back, 0 bases at V and 6 bases at J, with 12 bases in the middle. Method: immunoSEQ multiplex PCR; TCRdb's copy keeps in-frame clones and lacks some. The sample carries around 20,000 clones, about 90% recorded once. The TCR sequence derives from a woman aged 40-70 years with stage I lung adenocarcinoma. The chain has TRBV23-1 and TRBJ1-5; D is possibly TRBD1 (5 bases). TRBV23-1 is given ORF status, its function remaining uncertain. The sample in question was peripheral blood, obtained before any cancer treatment. The chain's CDR3 is CASSQSRGETQPQHF. CDR3 DNA sequence: TGCGCCAGCAGTCAATCGAGAGGGGAGACTCAGCCCCAGCATTTT.